These T cell receptor beta chains were read from a single sample in a study of shared clonotypes between healthy human individuals. This table comes from immunoSEQ multiplex PCR, and its TCRdb copy is limited to in-frame clones, with some not included. The repertoire holds millions of clones, with over 90% as singletons. The sample consisted of naive CD4+ T cells from PBMCs. The receptor source for this set is a man younger than 30 in good health. Some clones in this sample may be carry-over from other donors' samples. Both conserved end residues are part of each CDR3. D genes are given only for firm matches. A row's size may be missing; if present it is once, few, many or a size class.

V gene: TRBV5-5
D gene: .
clone size: once
J gene: TRBJ1-2
CDR3 protein: CASSLGQGYNYGYTF
CDR3 DNA: TGTGCCAGCAGCTTGGGCCAAGGATATAACTATGGCTACACCTTC

V gene: TRBV5-4
D gene: TRBD1
clone size: .
J gene: TRBJ2-2
CDR3 protein: CASSPGTDTGELFF
CDR3 DNA: TGTGCCAGCAGCCCCGGGACAGACACCGGGGAGCTGTTTTTT

V gene: TRBV28
D gene: .
clone size: .
J gene: TRBJ1-1
CDR3 protein: CASASRTEANTEAFF
CDR3 DNA: TGTGCCAGCGCCTCCCGAACAGAGGCGAACACTGAAGCTTTCTTT

V gene: TRBV28
D gene: .
clone size: .
J gene: TRBJ1-3
CDR3 protein: CASSPPSDRRGLHF
CDR3 DNA: TGTGCCAGCAGTCCACCGTCCGACAGGCGGGGGTTACATTTT

V gene: TRBV6-1
D gene: TRBD2
clone size: .
J gene: TRBJ2-7
CDR3 protein: CAGPSGRVYEQYF
CDR3 DNA: TGTGCCGGGCCTAGCGGGAGGGTCTACGAGCAGTACTTC

V gene: TRBV7-2
D gene: TRBD2
clone size: .
J gene: TRBJ2-7
CDR3 protein: CASSFLGRTLSEQYF
CDR3 DNA: TGTGCCAGCAGCTTTCTCGGGAGGACGCTTAGCGAGCAGTACTTC

V gene: TRBV28
D gene: .
clone size: .
J gene: TRBJ2-2
CDR3 protein: CASSFPGQPRNRELFF
CDR3 DNA: TGTGCCAGCAGTTTCCCCGGGCAGCCGAGAAACAGGGAGCTGTTTTTT

V gene: TRBV2
D gene: .
clone size: .
J gene: TRBJ1-6
CDR3 protein: CASSEIGYSPLHF
CDR3 DNA: TGTGCCAGCAGTGAAATAGGGTATTCACCCCTCCACTTT

V gene: TRBV27
D gene: .
clone size: .
J gene: TRBJ1-5
CDR3 protein: CASLLEWCNQPQHF
CDR3 DNA: TGTGCCAGCCTCCTGGAGTGGTGCAATCAGCCCCAGCATTTT

V gene: TRBV28
D gene: TRBD1
clone size: .
J gene: TRBJ1-2
CDR3 protein: CASSLIQGGYGYTF
CDR3 DNA: TGTGCCAGCAGTTTAATCCAGGGGGGCTATGGCTACACCTTC

V gene: TRBV29-1
D gene: TRBD2
clone size: .
J gene: TRBJ2-3
CDR3 protein: CSVALAGADTQYF
CDR3 DNA: TGCAGCGTTGCACTAGCGGGAGCAGATACGCAGTATTTT

V gene: TRBV7-2
D gene: TRBD1
clone size: .
J gene: TRBJ2-1
CDR3 protein: CASSKDRASYNEQFF
CDR3 DNA: TGTGCCAGCAGTAAGGACAGGGCCTCGTACAATGAGCAGTTCTTC

V gene: TRBV28
D gene: .
clone size: .
J gene: TRBJ2-7
CDR3 protein: CASSLYRPRWTATYEQYF
CDR3 DNA: TGTGCCAGCAGTTTATACCGGCCCCGCTGGACGGCGACCTACGAGCAGTACTTC

V gene: TRBV4-3
D gene: .
clone size: .
J gene: TRBJ1-2
CDR3 protein: CASSQGTDYGYTF
CDR3 DNA: TGCGCCAGCAGCCAAGGGACGGACTATGGCTACACCTTC

V gene: TRBV19
D gene: .
clone size: .
J gene: TRBJ1-4
CDR3 protein: CASIGGGEKLFF
CDR3 DNA: TGTGCCAGTATCGGGGGAGGGGAAAAACTGTTTTTT

V gene: TRBV7-8
D gene: .
clone size: .
J gene: TRBJ1-1
CDR3 protein: CASSSQENTEAFF
CDR3 DNA: TGTGCCAGCAGCTCGCAGGAGAACACTGAAGCTTTCTTT

V gene: TRBV5-1
D gene: .
clone size: few
J gene: TRBJ1-2
CDR3 protein: CASSLVTGSYGYTF
CDR3 DNA: TGCGCCAGCAGCTTGGTCACAGGATCCTATGGCTACACCTTC

V gene: TRBV14
D gene: TRBD2
clone size: .
J gene: TRBJ2-7
CDR3 protein: CASSPRTSGRSYEQYF
CDR3 DNA: TGTGCCAGCAGCCCTAGGACTAGCGGGCGCTCCTACGAGCAGTACTTC

V gene: TRBV7-4
D gene: .
clone size: .
J gene: TRBJ1-2
CDR3 protein: CASSLGRQYYGYTF
CDR3 DNA: TGTGCCAGCAGCTTAGGGCGTCAGTACTATGGCTACACCTTC

V gene: TRBV7-2
D gene: .
clone size: .
J gene: TRBJ2-7
CDR3 protein: CASSLVRGSYYEQYF
CDR3 DNA: TGTGCCAGCAGCTTAGTCAGGGGCAGTTACTACGAGCAGTACTTC

V gene: TRBV29-1
D gene: TRBD2
clone size: .
J gene: TRBJ2-5
CDR3 protein: CSVDFLAGVYQYF
CDR3 DNA: TGCAGCGTTGATTTTTTAGCGGGAGTATACCAGTACTTC

V gene: TRBV4-1
D gene: .
clone size: few
J gene: TRBJ1-4
CDR3 protein: CASSGATNEKLFF
CDR3 DNA: TGCGCCAGCAGCGGCGCTACTAATGAAAAACTGTTTTTT

V gene: TRBV28
D gene: .
clone size: .
J gene: TRBJ1-1
CDR3 protein: CASSFSGLGNTEAFF
CDR3 DNA: TGTGCCAGCAGCTTCTCGGGACTAGGGAACACTGAAGCTTTCTTT

V gene: TRBV27
D gene: TRBD2
clone size: .
J gene: TRBJ2-4
CDR3 protein: CASRGTVQGWASGPNIQYF
CDR3 DNA: TGTGCCAGCAGAGGGACGGTGCAGGGTTGGGCTAGCGGGCCAAACATTCAGTACTTC

V gene: TRBV6-1
D gene: .
clone size: .
J gene: TRBJ1-4
CDR3 protein: CASSERRGATNEKLFF
CDR3 DNA: TGTGCCAGCAGTGAAAGGCGGGGAGCAACTAATGAAAAACTGTTTTTT

V gene: TRBV5-6
D gene: TRBD1
clone size: .
J gene: TRBJ1-1
CDR3 protein: CASSWRDIQGAEAFF
CDR3 DNA: TGTGCCAGCAGCTGGAGGGACATCCAGGGGGCTGAAGCTTTCTTT

V gene: TRBV6-5
D gene: .
clone size: .
J gene: TRBJ1-5
CDR3 protein: CASSETGGNQPQHF
CDR3 DNA: TGTGCCAGCAGTGAGACGGGTGGCAATCAGCCCCAGCATTTT

V gene: TRBV28
D gene: .
clone size: .
J gene: TRBJ2-1
CDR3 protein: CASRRVGNSYNEQFF
CDR3 DNA: TGTGCCAGCAGGCGTGTGGGGAACTCCTACAATGAGCAGTTCTTC

V gene: TRBV28
D gene: TRBD2
clone size: .
J gene: TRBJ2-7
CDR3 protein: CASRPPGLAGRGGMEQYF
CDR3 DNA: TGTGCCAGCAGACCCCCGGGACTAGCGGGGAGGGGAGGGATGGAGCAGTACTTC

V gene: TRBV9
D gene: .
clone size: few
J gene: TRBJ1-1
CDR3 protein: CASSVDTANFMNTEAFF
CDR3 DNA: TGTGCCAGCAGCGTAGACACAGCTAATTTCATGAACACTGAAGCTTTCTTT

V gene: TRBV7-3
D gene: TRBD2
clone size: .
J gene: TRBJ2-2
CDR3 protein: CASTVAGGAGELFF
CDR3 DNA: TGTGCCAGCACGGTTGCGGGAGGGGCCGGGGAGCTGTTTTTT

V gene: TRBV28
D gene: .
clone size: .
J gene: TRBJ2-1
CDR3 protein: CASSLSGRPDYNEQFF
CDR3 DNA: TGTGCCAGCAGTTTATCGGGGCGGCCGGACTACAATGAGCAGTTCTTC

V gene: TRBV5-1
D gene: .
clone size: .
J gene: TRBJ2-3
CDR3 protein: CASSLGVGVTDTQYF
CDR3 DNA: TGCGCCAGCAGCTTGGGGGTAGGGGTAACAGATACGCAGTATTTT

V gene: TRBV10-1
D gene: .
clone size: .
J gene: TRBJ1-5
CDR3 protein: CASSEDNYQPQHF
CDR3 DNA: TGCGCCAGCAGCGAGGACAACTATCAGCCCCAGCATTTT

V gene: TRBV5-1
D gene: .
clone size: .
J gene: TRBJ2-5
CDR3 protein: CASSFGGPETQYF
CDR3 DNA: TGCGCCAGCAGCTTCGGAGGGCCGGAGACCCAGTACTTC